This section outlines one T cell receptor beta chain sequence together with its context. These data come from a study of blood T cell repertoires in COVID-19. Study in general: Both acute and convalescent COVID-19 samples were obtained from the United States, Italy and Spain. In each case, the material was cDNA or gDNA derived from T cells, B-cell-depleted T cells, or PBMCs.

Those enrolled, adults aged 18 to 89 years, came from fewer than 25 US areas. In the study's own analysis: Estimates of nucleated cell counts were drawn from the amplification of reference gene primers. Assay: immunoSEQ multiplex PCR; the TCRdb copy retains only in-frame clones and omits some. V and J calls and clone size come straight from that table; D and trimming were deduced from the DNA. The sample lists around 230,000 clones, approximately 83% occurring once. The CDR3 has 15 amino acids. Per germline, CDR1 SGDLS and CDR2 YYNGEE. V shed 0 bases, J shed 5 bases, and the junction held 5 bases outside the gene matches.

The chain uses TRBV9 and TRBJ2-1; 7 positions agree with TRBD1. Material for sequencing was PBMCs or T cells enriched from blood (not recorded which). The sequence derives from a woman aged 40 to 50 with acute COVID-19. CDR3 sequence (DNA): TGTGCCAGCAGCGTAGGGACAGGTATGAACAATGAGCAGTTCTTC. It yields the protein CASSVGTGMNNEQFF.